The 9 T cell receptor beta chains below all came from one sample that was sequenced in a study of blood T cell repertoires in COVID-19. Produced via immunoSEQ multiplex PCR; TCRdb's table is partial and in-frame only. The sample contains fewer than 100,000 clones, roughly 84% of which appear only once. The sequenced sample was peripheral blood. These TCRs come from a woman between 50 and 59 years old with acute or convalescent COVID-19.

The chain is built from TRBV6-5 and TRBJ1-5; 9 bases agree with TRBD1. The ends lost 6 bases at V and 5 bases at J; junction bases unmatched: 8. The germline V gene has CDR1 MNHEY and CDR2 SVGAGI. This CDR3 has 15 amino acids. The CDR3 sequence: CASRATGGGDQPQHF. The CDR3 DNA follows: TGTGCCAGCAGGGCAACAGGGGGCGGGGATCAGCCCCAGCATTTT.

The chain has TRBV6-5 and TRBJ1-2; TRBD1 matches at 8 bases. The germline CDR1 and CDR2 sequences are MNHEY and SVGAGI. The CDR3 is made up of 12 amino acids. The V segment lost 5 bases and the J segment 4 bases; nucleotides outside the gene matches: 0. The CDR3 reads CASSQGAYGYTF. The CDR3 DNA reads as TGTGCCAGCAGTCAGGGGGCCTATGGCTACACCTTC.

The chain is built from TRBV5-1 and TRBJ2-7; D unclear. The germline CDR1 and CDR2 sequences are SGHRS and YFSETQ. The CDR3 totals 12 residues. Trimming removed 4 bases from V and 6 bases from J, with 11 bases in between. CDR3 nucleotides: TGCGCCAGCAGCAGCCGGTACGGCGAGCAGTACTTC. Its protein is CASSSRYGEQYF.

The sample holds one count of this clone. This chain uses TRBV7-2 with TRBJ1-3; D is perhaps TRBD1 (6 bases). V was shortened by 0 bases and J by 2 bases, with 17 bases between the two germline ends. The CDR3 contains 18 residues. Looked up from germline, CDR1 is SGHTA and CDR2 is FQGNSA. The CDR3 loop reads CASSLAPATGTTGNTIYF. The CDR3 coding sequence is TGTGCCAGCAGCTTAGCCCCGGCAACAGGGACCACTGGAAACACCATATATTTT.

The rearrangement uses TRBV6-2 or TRBV6-3 and TRBJ2-1; 7 bases line up with TRBD2. The CDR3 extends over 19 amino acids. V lost 2 bases, J lost 9 bases, and 22 bases stayed unmatched. The germline CDR1 and CDR2 sequences are MNHEY and SVGEGT. The CDR3 nucleotides are TGTGCCAGCAGTTACGCGGGCCTCGGGGCGGGAGTGAGAGTTGGTGAGCAGTTCTTC. Its translation: CASSYAGLGAGVRVGEQFF.

In DNA form, the CDR3 reads TGTGCCAGAAGTCTTACGGACAGGGGGAAAAAGACCCAGTACTTC. This sequence encodes CARSLTDRGKKTQYF. The chain couples TRBV7-5 to TRBJ2-5; TRBD1, as called in the table, went unchecked against the DNA. TRBV7-5 has pseudogene status. CDR3 length: 15 amino acids.

The chain has TRBV13 and TRBJ2-7, with D possibly matching TRBD2 (5 bases). The CDR3 runs 16 residues. V was trimmed by 5 bases and J by 5 bases, leaving 22 bases between them. Germline V gene lookup returns CDR1 PRHDT and CDR2 FYEKMQ (reference sequence). DNA of the CDR3: TGTGCCAGCAGCCGAGGGTGGGATCCCTTATACGACGAGCAGTACTTC. Amino acid sequence: CASSRGWDPLYDEQYF.

In DNA, the CDR3 is TGTGCCAGCAGCACCAGGACTAGCGGGAGGGGGTACGAGCAGTACTTC. It is translated as CASSTRTSGRGYEQYF. The V gene is TRBV5-8, the J gene TRBJ2-7, with 15 positions matching TRBD2. J gave up 4 bases and V 4 bases, and 6 bases lay outside the gene matches. The CDR3 spans 16 residues. Germline lookup yields CDR1 SGHTS and CDR2 YDEGEE.

The chain uses TRBV7-2 and TRBJ2-1; TRBD2 might be the D (5 bases). Deletions cut 4 bases from V and 3 bases from J, with 10 bases between. Germline CDR1 reads SGHTA; CDR2 reads FQGNSA. The CDR3 covers 14 residues. CDR3 sequence (DNA): TGTGCCAGCAGCTCGCCCGGGGACTACAATGAGCAGTTCTTC. Translating it yields CASSSPGDYNEQFF.